This TCR beta chain was retrieved from a study of blood T cell repertoires in COVID-19. Study information: Spain, Italy and the United States supplied samples that represented acute and convalescent COVID-19. T cells, B-cell-depleted T cells, or PBMCs provided the cDNA or gDNA that served as material.

Per the study methods: Reference gene primer amplification in the assay estimated nucleated cell counts. TCRdb keeps only in-frame clones here, not all; method: immunoSEQ multiplex PCR. V, J and clone size are taken as reported in that table, and D and trimming were inferred from the DNA itself. The table lists around 130,000 clones, around four fifths of them singletons. Input material: peripheral blood. The sequence was collected from a man in his fifties or sixties with active or convalescent COVID-19.

CDR3 residues: CASSPAGRGADTQYF. The CDR3 nucleotides are TGTGCCAGCAGCCCCGCCGGGAGAGGGGCAGATACGCAGTATTTT. This sequence joins TRBV6-6 and TRBJ2-3; maybe TRBD2 (6 bases). This CDR3 has 15 residues. The ends were cut back, 6 bases at V and 4 bases at J, with 17 bases in the middle. Germline-derived CDR1 and CDR2 are MNHNY and SVGAGI (reference sequence).